This TCR beta chain derives from a study of OX40 agonist ivuxolimab in advanced cancers. Background on the study: Patients got intravenous ivuxolimab at 0.01 to 10 mg/kg every 2 weeks.

Profiling relied on immunoSEQ multiplex PCR, and the TCRdb table lists in-frame clones only, not all of them. The repertoire consists of some 16,000 clones, with around 79% occurring once and the leading ten covering around 12%. The receptor's source is an adult with an advanced solid tumor such as melanoma, head and neck, liver or kidney cancer. This material consisted of CD4+ or CD8+ T cells sorted from blood, taken in a trial of the OX40 agonist ivuxolimab.

DNA for the CDR3: TGCGCCAGCAGCGAAGGGACTTACACTGAAGCTTTCTTT. Translation gives CASSEGTYTEAFF. This chain links TRBV5-1 with TRBJ1-1; a weak D match, TRBD1 (5 bases). Germline CDR1 reads SGHRS; CDR2 reads YFSETQ. The CDR3 is 13 amino acids. V was clipped by 4 bases and J by 3 bases, with 10 bases between them.